These 22 T cell receptor beta chains were all obtained from the same sample, sequenced in a study of chemoradiotherapy in HPV16-positive cancers. Sequencing used immunoSEQ multiplex PCR; TCRdb keeps in-frame clones, though not all of them. The repertoire holds some 17,000 clones, with around 70% as singletons. The sample consisted of tumor tissue, taken from a patient who underwent chemoradiotherapy. The receptors were sampled from a human donor with HPV-associated anogenital cancer.

The V and J genes are TRBV12-5 and TRBJ1-1, with a possible D match to TRBD1 (5 bases). The CDR3 has 13 amino acids. The V end was cut by 5 bases, the J end by 5 bases, with 12 bases between. Per the germline V gene, CDR1 is LGHNT and CDR2 is FRNRAP. CDR3 amino acids: CASGGGVRTEAFF. The CDR3 DNA reads as TGTGCTAGTGGTGGAGGGGTGAGGACTGAAGCTTTCTTT. Complete variable domain (other parts from reference TRBV12-5 and TRBJ1-1): DARVTQTPRHKVTEMGQEVTMRCQPILGHNTVFWYRQTMMQGLELLAYFRNRAPLDDSGMPKDRFSAEMPDATLATLKIQPSEPRDSAVYFCASGGGVRTEAFFGQGTRLTVV.

The chain links TRBV5-4 to TRBJ2-3, with D possibly being TRBD1 (6 bases). This CDR3 is built from 13 residues. Between the trimmed V and J ends, which lost 5 bases and 3 bases, there was a span of 10 bases. CDR1 SGHNT and CDR2 YYREEE come from the germline V gene (reference sequence). CDR3 protein: CASRPQGTDTQYF. CDR3 in DNA: TGTGCCAGCAGACCACAGGGTACAGATACGCAGTATTTT.

This clone was found once. The gene calls are TRBV11-3 and TRBJ2-7, with D unclear. Germline V gene lookup returns CDR1 SGHNT and CDR2 YENEEA. V lost 3 bases and J lost 3, with 9 bases in between. CDR3 length: 13 residues. CDR3: CASSFNGFYEQYF. Written as DNA, the CDR3 is TGTGCCAGCAGCTTCAACGGATTCTACGAGCAGTACTTC.

The rearrangement uses TRBV7-9 and TRBJ2-7; TRBD2 matches 10 bases. The CDR3 spans 15 residues. The V gene's germline CDR1 is SEHNR and CDR2 FQNEAQ (reference sequence). The J segment lost 6 bases and the V segment lost 2 bases, leaving 7 bases of the junction unmatched. In DNA, the CDR3 is TGTGCCAGCAGCTTAAGGGGAGCGGGGGGGCGCGAGCAGTACTTC. It specifies CASSLRGAGGREQYF.

The chain carries TRBV7-9 and TRBJ1-2; 8 nucleotides match TRBD1. From germline, CDR1 is SEHNR and CDR2 FQNEAQ (reference sequence). This CDR3 contains 14 residues. Losses at the gene ends were 4 bases for V and 2 bases for J; bases not matched to a gene: 3. The chain's CDR3 is CASSWTGRNYGYTF. The CDR3 DNA follows: TGTGCCAGCAGCTGGACAGGGAGGAACTATGGCTACACCTTC.

This chain joins TRBV4-2 and TRBJ2-3; a weak D match, TRBD2 (6 bases). This CDR3 contains 16 residues. The germline gives CDR1 LGHNA, CDR2 YNFKEQ. Trimming pared 2 bases from V and 0 bases from J, leaving 12 bases between. Here the CDR3 DNA reads TGTGCCAGCAGCCAAACCCTAACTAGCAGCACAGATACGCAGTATTTT. Protein: CASSQTLTSSTDTQYF.

The V and J genes are TRBV13 and TRBJ1-3; D is perhaps TRBD1 (5 bases). The germline V gene encodes CDR1 PRHDT and CDR2 FYEKMQ (reference sequence). With 4 bases removed from V and 2 bases from J, the gap between germline ends came to 6 bases. The CDR3 totals 13 residues. The CDR3 loop is CASSSTAGNTIYF. Written as DNA, the CDR3 is TGTGCCAGCAGCTCGACAGCTGGAAACACCATATATTTT.

V gene TRBV9 combines with J gene TRBJ1-2, with a possible D match to TRBD1 (5 bases). Trimming shortened V by 4 bases and J by 10 bases, and 14 bases separated the two germline ends. The CDR3 sequence is 12 residues long. Germline V gene sequence: CDR1 SGDLS, CDR2 YYNGEE. CDR3 protein: CASSRGLTDYTF. The CDR3 nucleotides read TGTGCCAGCAGCCGGGGACTTACCGACTACACCTTC.

The DNA of the CDR3 is TGTGCCATCCGGAGGGATAGCTCCTACAATGAGCAGTTCTTC. Translating it yields CAIRRDSSYNEQFF. This chain uses TRBV10-3 with TRBJ2-1; TRBD2 might be the D (6 bases). V was cut by 8 bases and J by 0 bases, with 11 bases left in between. Germline-derived CDR1 and CDR2 are ENHRY and SYGVKD. The CDR3 runs 14 residues.

The V and J genes are TRBV5-1 and TRBJ1-6; D is uncertain. Trimming took off 0 bases at V and 0 bases at J, with 10 bases between the two ends. This CDR3 has 17 residues. Per the germline V gene, CDR1 is SGHRS and CDR2 is YFSETQ. The CDR3 region is CASSLATASSYNSPLHF. The CDR3 nucleotides are TGCGCCAGCAGCTTGGCCACGGCAAGCTCCTATAATTCACCCCTCCACTTT.

The V call is TRBV2, the J call TRBJ1-1; D is perhaps TRBD1 (6 bases). The germline V gene has CDR1 SNHLY and CDR2 FYNNEI. This CDR3 is 13 amino acids long. The germline V and J ends were trimmed by 3 bases and 5 bases, with 10 bases remaining between them. The CDR3 bases are TGTGCCAGCAGTGAGGGGGGGCGAACTGAAGCTTTCTTT. As protein: CASSEGGRTEAFF.

The V gene is TRBV6-1, the J gene TRBJ2-5; TRBD2 might be the D (6 bases). The CDR3 is 17 amino acids. Germline lookup yields CDR1 MNHNS and CDR2 SASEGT. V was cut by 1 base and J by 3 bases, with 18 bases left in between. CDR3 sequence: CASSEVPYRRTKETQYF. CDR3 DNA sequence: TGTGCCAGCAGTGAAGTCCCCTACCGCCGGACTAAAGAGACCCAGTACTTC.

The rearrangement links TRBV4-1 to TRBJ2-1, with TRBD2 as a possible D gene (6 bases). CDR1 and CDR2 from the germline V gene are MGHRA and YSYEKL. Trimming took 1 base from V and 7 from J, leaving 11 bases between them. This CDR3 is built from 14 residues. CDR3 DNA sequence: TGCGCCAGCAGCCAAGGGGCGGAGGGGAATGAGCAGTTCTTC. This codes for CASSQGAEGNEQFF.

The V and J genes are TRBV6-1 and TRBJ1-1; possible D gene TRBD1, 5 bases. CDR3 length: 14 residues. Deletions cut 2 bases from V and 3 bases from J, with 10 bases between. Germline CDR1 reads MNHNS; CDR2 reads SASEGT. The CDR3 region has the DNA TGTGCCAGCAGTGAAAGGGAGGGGTACACTGAAGCTTTCTTT. Its translation is CASSEREGYTEAFF.

This clone occurred a few times. The CDR3 region is CASTSVGQGRSGANVLTF. As DNA, the CDR3 is TGTGCCAGCACCTCAGTGGGACAGGGGAGGTCTGGGGCCAACGTCCTGACTTTC. This sequence joins TRBV28 and TRBJ2-6; 10 nucleotides match TRBD1. The CDR3 sequence is 18 residues long. V was pared by 7 bases and J by 1 base, with 10 bases of the junction left unmatched. Germline V lookup: CDR1 MDHEN, CDR2 SYDVKM.

This chain connects TRBV7-9 to TRBJ2-7, with 9 bases that match TRBD1. CDR3 length: 14 residues. With 8 bases clipped from V and 3 bases from J, the junction kept 8 bases outside the gene matches. Germline V gene sequence: CDR1 SEHNR, CDR2 FQNEAQ (reference sequence). CDR3 nucleotide sequence: TGTGCCAGCGGACCGGGACAGGGTATCTACGAGCAGTACTTC. This gives the protein CASGPGQGIYEQYF.

The chain couples TRBV28 to TRBJ1-4; no definite D call. Germline CDR1 is MDHEN and CDR2 is SYDVKM. This CDR3 comprises 16 residues. V was shortened by 5 bases and J by 2 bases, with 15 bases between the two germline ends. The CDR3 DNA reads TGTGCCAGCAGTCCAGACGTGAGGAGTACTAATGAAAAACTGTTTTTT. Translation: CASSPDVRSTNEKLFF.

The chain employs TRBV12-2 and TRBJ1-5. TRBV12-2 is a pseudogene locus. There are 18 residues in the CDR3. CDR3 nucleotide sequence: TGTGCAAGTCGTCCCCCCGGGCGGACGATCCGATTCAATCAGCCCCAGCATTTT. Residues: CASRPPGRTIRFNQPQHF.

The chain links TRBV11-1 to TRBJ2-5, with D possibly being TRBD1 (6 bases). Trimming removed 5 bases at V and 5 bases at J, with 12 bases between. CDR1 and CDR2 (germline): SGHAT, FQDESV (reference sequence). This CDR3 has 13 residues. The CDR3: CASSLQGGETQYF. For the CDR3, the DNA is TGTGCCAGCAGCCTACAGGGTGGGGAGACCCAGTACTTC. Combining the CDR3 with reference TRBV11-1 and TRBJ2-5 gives the whole variable domain EAEVAQSPRYKITEKSQAVAFWCDPISGHATLYWYRQILGQGPELLVQFQDESVVDDSQLPKDRFSAERLKGVDSTLKIQPAELGDSAMYLCASSLQGGETQYFGPGTRLLVL.

The rearrangement uses TRBV29-1 and TRBJ1-5, with D unclear. The CDR3 consists of 13 residues. Germline loops: CDR1 SQVTM, CDR2 ANQGSEA. Trimming left V 4 bases short and J 5 bases short, with 12 bases between. CDR3 residues: CSVVGQPDQPQHF. The CDR3 DNA is TGCAGCGTTGTCGGTCAGCCAGATCAGCCCCAGCATTTT.

The chain couples TRBV7-8 to TRBJ1-1; D ambiguous. Germline CDR1 SGHVS, CDR2 FQNEAQ. Trimming shortened V by 2 bases and J by 7 bases, and 11 bases separated the two germline ends. The CDR3 length is 13 residues. The chain's CDR3 is CASSLTVRGEAFF. In DNA, the CDR3 is TGTGCCAGCAGCTTAACAGTCCGGGGTGAAGCTTTCTTT.

The CDR3 sequence: CASSLTRQGASLEQYF. The CDR3 DNA sequence: TGTGCCAGCAGTTTAACCAGACAGGGGGCTTCTCTCGAGCAGTACTTC. The V and J genes are TRBV28 and TRBJ2-7; 10 bases fit TRBD1. The CDR3 covers 16 residues. J was trimmed by 6 bases and V by 2 bases; bases with no gene match: 10. Germline V CDR1 and CDR2: MDHEN, SYDVKM.